These T cell receptor beta chains were read from a single sample in a study of Ad26.COV2.S vaccination and SARS-CoV-2 variants. Profiling relied on immunoSEQ multiplex PCR, and the TCRdb table lists in-frame clones only, not all of them. The sample holds roughly 380,000 clones, around 89% seen once. Here the sequenced sample was peripheral blood, taken in a trial of Ad26.COV2.S vaccine versus placebo. The receptor source for this set is a person aged 18-60 years who received the Ad26.COV2.S COVID-19 vaccine or a placebo. The conserved cysteine and the conserved F or W are not part of the CDR3 here. The D gene is left open where the match is weak.

D	V	J	CDR3
TRBD1	TRBV9	TRBJ2-5	ASSVVTGVGETQY
.	TRBV3-1/TRBV3-2	TRBJ1-1	ASSQDIKRGAF
.	TRBV5-1	TRBJ1-2	ASSLSPGRNYGYT
.	TRBV11-2	TRBJ2-2	ASSFSRSGELF
.	TRBV30	TRBJ2-1	AWRLVRNEQF
.	TRBV6-5	TRBJ1-6	ASAGGRGNSPLH
.	TRBV15	TRBJ2-1	ATSRDRLINEQF
TRBD1	TRBV6-2/TRBV6-3	TRBJ2-7	ASSLQGQVPEQY
.	TRBV21-1	TRBJ1-2	ASSKVGGTNYGYT
TRBD2	TRBV28	TRBJ2-5	ASSFPAGGQETQY
.	TRBV6-6	TRBJ1-5	ASSYRADSNQPQH